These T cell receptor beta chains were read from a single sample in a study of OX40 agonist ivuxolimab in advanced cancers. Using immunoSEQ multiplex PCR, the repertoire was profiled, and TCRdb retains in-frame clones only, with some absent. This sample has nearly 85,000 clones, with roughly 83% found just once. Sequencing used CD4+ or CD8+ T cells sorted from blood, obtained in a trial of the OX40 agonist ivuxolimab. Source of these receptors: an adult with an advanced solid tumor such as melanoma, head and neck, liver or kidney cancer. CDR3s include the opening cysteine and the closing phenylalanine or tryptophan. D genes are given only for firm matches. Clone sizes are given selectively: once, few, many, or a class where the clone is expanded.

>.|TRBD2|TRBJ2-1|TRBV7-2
CASSLAAGGYNEQFF
TGTGCCAGCAGCTTAGCCGCGGGGGGCTACAATGAGCAGTTCTTC
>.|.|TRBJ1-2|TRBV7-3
CASSLGGGNNYGYTF
TGTGCCAGCAGCTTAGGTGGGGGAAATAACTATGGCTACACCTTC
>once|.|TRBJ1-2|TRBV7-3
CASSSDPSYGYTF
TGTGCCAGCAGTTCGGACCCTTCCTATGGCTACACCTTC
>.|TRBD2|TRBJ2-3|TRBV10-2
CASGQTGGADTQYF
TGCGCCAGCGGACAGACGGGGGGGGCAGATACGCAGTATTTT
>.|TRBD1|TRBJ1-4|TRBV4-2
CASSQDSWTGSEKLFF
TGTGCCAGCAGCCAAGATAGTTGGACAGGGAGTGAAAAACTGTTTTTT
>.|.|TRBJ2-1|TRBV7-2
CASSLSPLRDEQFF
TGTGCCAGCAGCTTATCACCACTAAGGGATGAGCAGTTCTTC
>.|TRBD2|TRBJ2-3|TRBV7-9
CASSSRTSGGDTDTQYF
TGTGCCAGCAGCTCTCGGACTAGCGGGGGAGATACAGATACGCAGTATTTT
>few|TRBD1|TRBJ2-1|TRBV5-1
CASSLAGQGAGEQFF
TGCGCCAGCAGCTTGGCGGGCCAGGGGGCAGGCGAGCAGTTCTTC
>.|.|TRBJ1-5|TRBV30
CAWSGTVDWSQPQHF
TGTGCCTGGAGTGGGACAGTTGATTGGAGTCAGCCCCAGCATTTT
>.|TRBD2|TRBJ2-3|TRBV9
CASTGGSTDTQYF
TGTGCCAGCACCGGGGGGAGCACAGATACGCAGTATTTT
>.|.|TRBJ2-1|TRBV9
CASSPRPQRRNEQFF
TGTGCCAGCAGCCCTAGACCCCAGCGAAGAAATGAGCAGTTCTTC
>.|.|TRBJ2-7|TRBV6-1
CASSSPGRGRNEQYF
TGTGCCAGCAGTTCTCCGGGTAGGGGGAGGAATGAGCAGTACTTC
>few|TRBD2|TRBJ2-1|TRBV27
CASREAGNEQFF
TGTGCCAGCCGGGAGGCTGGCAATGAGCAGTTCTTC
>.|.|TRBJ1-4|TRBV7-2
CASSSGTYGEKLFF
TGTGCCAGCAGCTCCGGGACATACGGAGAAAAACTGTTTTTT
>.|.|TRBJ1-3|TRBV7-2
CASVMGLSGNTIYF
TGTGCCAGCGTGATGGGACTCTCTGGAAACACCATATATTTT
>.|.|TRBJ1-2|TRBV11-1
CASSSRQEYGYTF
TGTGCCAGCAGCTCCCGACAGGAATATGGCTACACCTTC
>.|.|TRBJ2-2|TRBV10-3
CAISESVRGAGELFF
TGTGCCATCAGTGAGTCCGTCAGGGGGGCCGGGGAGCTGTTTTTT
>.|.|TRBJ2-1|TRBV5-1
CASSLGGAYNEQFF
TGCGCCAGCAGCCTGGGGGGAGCCTACAATGAGCAGTTCTTC
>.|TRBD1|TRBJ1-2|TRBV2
CASSSQGTGGSGYTF
TGTGCCAGCAGTTCGCAAGGGACAGGGGGTAGCGGCTACACCTTC
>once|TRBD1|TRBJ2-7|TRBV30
CAWSARAGTGIYEQYF
TGTGCCTGGAGCGCAAGAGCCGGGACAGGTATCTACGAGCAGTACTTC
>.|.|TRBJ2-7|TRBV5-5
CASSLARQGKGYEQYF
TGTGCCAGCAGCTTGGCTCGGCAGGGGAAGGGCTACGAGCAGTACTTC
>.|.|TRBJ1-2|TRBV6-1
CASRMDSYGYTF
TGTGCCAGCAGGATGGACAGCTATGGCTACACCTTC
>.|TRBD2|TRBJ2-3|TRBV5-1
CASSPQPGLAVGAQYF
TGCGCCAGCAGCCCCCAACCGGGACTAGCGGTCGGTGCGCAGTATTTT
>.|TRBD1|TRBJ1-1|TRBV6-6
CASSYAGQGGTEAFF
TGTGCCAGCAGTTACGCCGGACAGGGGGGCACTGAAGCTTTCTTT
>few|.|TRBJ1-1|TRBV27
CASSSRPGAEAFF
TGTGCCAGCAGTTCCCGACCAGGGGCTGAAGCTTTCTTT
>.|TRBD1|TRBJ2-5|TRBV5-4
CASSFTGARETQYF
TGTGCCAGCAGCTTTACAGGGGCTCGGGAGACCCAGTACTTC
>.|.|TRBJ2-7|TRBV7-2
CASSLGVGLYEQYF
TGTGCCAGCAGCTTAGGGGTCGGACTCTACGAGCAGTACTTC
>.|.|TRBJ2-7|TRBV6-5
CASTWVGGNEQYF
TGTGCCAGCACCTGGGTGGGGGGCAACGAGCAGTACTTC
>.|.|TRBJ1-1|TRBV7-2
CASSLDMSNTEAFF
TGTGCCAGCAGCTTGGACATGTCGAACACTGAAGCTTTCTTT
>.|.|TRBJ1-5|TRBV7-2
CASSLTSNQPQHF
TGTGCCAGCAGCTTAACTAGCAATCAGCCCCAGCATTTT
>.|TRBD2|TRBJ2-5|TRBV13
CASSLRLAGALGRQETQYF
TGTGCCAGCAGCTTAAGGCTAGCGGGGGCCCTGGGGAGGCAAGAGACCCAGTACTTC
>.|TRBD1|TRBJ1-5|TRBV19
CASSIDGQGNQPQHF
TGTGCCAGTAGTATCGACGGACAGGGCAATCAGCCCCAGCATTTT
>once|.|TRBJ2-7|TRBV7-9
CASSLRAGEAYEQYF
TGTGCCAGCAGCTTAAGGGCAGGAGAGGCCTACGAGCAGTACTTC
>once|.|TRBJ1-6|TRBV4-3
CASSQENGGNSPLHF
TGCGCCAGCAGCCAGGAGAATGGGGGAAATTCACCCCTCCACTTT
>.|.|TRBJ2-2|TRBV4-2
CASSQDGPHGVDGELFF
TGTGCCAGCAGCCAAGATGGACCCCACGGCGTTGACGGGGAGCTGTTTTTT
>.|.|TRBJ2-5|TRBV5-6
CASSFRVVHPQETQYF
TGTGCCAGCAGCTTCAGGGTAGTGCATCCCCAAGAGACCCAGTACTTC
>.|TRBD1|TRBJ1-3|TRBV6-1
CASRTGVGNTIYF
TGTGCCAGCAGGACAGGGGTAGGAAACACCATATATTTT
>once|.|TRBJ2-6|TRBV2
CASSERGGANVLTF
TGTGCCAGCAGTGAGCGGGGAGGGGCCAACGTCCTGACTTTC
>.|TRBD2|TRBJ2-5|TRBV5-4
CASSLAGGKETQYF
TGTGCCAGCAGCTTGGCGGGGGGGAAAGAGACCCAGTACTTC
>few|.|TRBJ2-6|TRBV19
CASSIGRLWGTTSSGANVLTF
TGTGCCAGTAGTATAGGTCGTTTATGGGGGACAACTAGCTCTGGGGCCAACGTCCTGACTTTC
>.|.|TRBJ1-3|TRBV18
CASSPRATGDGNTIYF
TGTGCCAGCTCACCACGGGCAACCGGTGATGGAAACACCATATATTTT
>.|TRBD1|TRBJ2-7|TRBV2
CASSSFGTGHYEQYF
TGTGCCAGCAGCTCTTTCGGGACAGGGCACTACGAGCAGTACTTC
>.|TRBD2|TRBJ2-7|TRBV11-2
CASSPVSTGGSYEQYF
TGTGCCAGCAGCCCGGTGAGCACGGGGGGGTCCTACGAGCAGTACTTC
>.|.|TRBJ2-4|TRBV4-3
CASSPDGSGATKNIQYF
TGCGCCAGCAGCCCTGACGGAAGCGGCGCTACCAAAAACATTCAGTACTTC
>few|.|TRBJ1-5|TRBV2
CASSEGDPGPQHF
TGTGCCAGCAGCGAGGGGGACCCAGGGCCCCAGCATTTT
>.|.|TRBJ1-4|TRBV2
CASRSRVGSNEKLFF
TGTGCCAGCAGGTCGAGGGTTGGATCTAATGAAAAACTGTTTTTT
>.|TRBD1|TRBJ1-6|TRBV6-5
CASNDPYRGSSPLHF
TGTGCCAGCAACGACCCTTACAGGGGAAGTTCACCCCTCCACTTT
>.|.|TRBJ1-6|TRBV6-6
CASSYTGGDNSPLHF
TGTGCCAGCAGTTACACAGGAGGTGATAATTCACCCCTCCACTTT
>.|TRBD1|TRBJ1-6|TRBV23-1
CASSQSDRGQTYNSPLHF
TGCGCCAGCAGTCAATCCGACAGGGGGCAGACCTATAATTCACCCCTCCACTTT
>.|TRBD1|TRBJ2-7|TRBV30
CAWSGQGAHEQYF
TGTGCCTGGAGCGGACAGGGGGCCCACGAGCAGTACTTC
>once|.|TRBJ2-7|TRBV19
CASSIDYEQYF
TGTGCCAGTAGTATAGACTACGAGCAGTACTTC
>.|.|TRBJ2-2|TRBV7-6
CASSFVGTNTGELFF
TGTGCCAGCAGCTTCGTAGGCACGAACACCGGGGAGCTGTTTTTT